This T cell receptor (beta chain) was captured in a study of a mutant IDH1 vaccine in newly diagnosed glioma (dated by TCRdb to 2020 to 2022). Looking at the study overall: Of the approximately 29 treated patients, approximately 62% were male and 37.5% were female, and a mean age of roughly 40 years was recorded. Six visits were used for peripheral blood collection: V03 (baseline), V05, V07, V10, V12 and V13. For exploratory analyses, 25 to 30 treated patients had longitudinal TCRB deep sequencing done wherever samples were available. Prior to enrollment, patients had been given standard therapy consisting of radiotherapy alone, temozolomide alone, or radiochemotherapy with temozolomide, with the combination given to most patients.

The CDR3 starts with the cysteine, ends with the phenylalanine, and has 15 residues. Just the 45-base CDR3 DNA is kept, in frame starting at base 1. The germline ends are 15 bases apart after V is trimmed by 4 bases and J by 2 bases. The germline V gene encodes CDR1 SGHRS and CDR2 YFSETQ. In the paper's terms, the time point label means: baseline, week 1 (first vaccination visit). Interpreted using the paper, the treatment or condition label stands for: pre-vaccination baseline after standard-of-care therapy. The donors had newly diagnosed IDH1-mutant astrocytomas of WHO grade 3 or 4 that showed loss of nuclear ATRX. The samples were drawn from NOA16, a multicentre, single-arm, open-label phase I trial in Germany that tested a mutant IDH1 peptide vaccine in humans for the first time. For immunogenicity testing, the blood drawn at visit V03 was used as the baseline sample. Genomic DNA for TCRB sequencing was isolated from EDTA blood with the DNeasy Blood and Tissue Kit.

For this clone: Its antigen specificity is not known. The input lacks base qualities; no much larger clone sits a single base away.

To prepare the library, the immunoSEQ multiplex PCR assay was applied. Following the manufacturer's protocol, the hsTCRB Kit was used to amplify rearranged TCR beta chain sequences. Sequencing of TCRB libraries was carried out on an Illumina MiSeq. From the authors' description of their analysis: The proprietary platform of the kit vendor was used for demultiplexing, trimming and gene mapping. This is the immuneACCESS table as TCRdb keeps it, with only in-frame sequences that have V and J called. A part of the clones is gone; compared with another copy, unresolved V genes explain less than half, and the rest is unexplained. D and trimming were read from the DNA, whereas the V and J calls and clone size are those reported in that table. The sample table holds approximately 100,000 clones, of which roughly 90% were seen once. In total, the top ten clones hold approximately 0.57% of the sample. Beyond this particular receptor, the publication reports: According to the authors, sample limitations meant that analyses of patient blood samples could not be reproduced. PBMC samples for TCRB deep sequencing were selected based on availability. Pseudoprogression seemed to be unrelated to changes in the top peripheral T cell clonotypes found by TCRB sequencing. Vaccine-induced immune responses across multiple MHC alleles were detected in 80% to 95% of patients.

This material consisted of PBMCs, taken from a glioma patient treated with radiotherapy, temozolomide or both. The origin of this receptor is a woman aged 45-59 years with glioma. The chain joins TRBV5-1 to TRBJ2-5; the D gene could be either TRBD1 or TRBD2, each agreeing at 5 bases. Read as DNA, the sequence is TGCGCCAGCAGCAGACTGTACGGGACGCAAGAGACCCAGTACTTC. It is translated as CASSRLYGTQETQYF.